Listed here are 17 T cell receptor beta chains from one sample, sequenced in a study of response to subunit inactivated influenza vaccine. From the RT-PCR reads, TCRdb called clonotypes with MiXCR, one entry per CDR3 protein. The repertoire holds 650,000 to 800,000 distinct CDR3 sequences, with about 18% as singletons. The sample was PBMCs from blood, taken roughly 5 days after vaccination. Receptor source: a man in his fifties or sixties who received an inactivated influenza vaccine.

In its sample, this clonotype was seen a few times. The J gene is TRBJ2-7, the V gene TRBV29-1; D gene ambiguous. The CDR3 is 11 residues long. Deletions cut 0 bases from V and 3 bases from J, with 3 bases between. Germline lookup yields CDR1 SQVTM and CDR2 ANQGSEA. As DNA, the CDR3 is TGCAGCGTTGAAGATATCTACGAGCAGTACTTC. Protein product: CSVEDIYEQYF.

The CDR3, as DNA: TGTGCCAGCAGACCCGGACTAGCAGTCACCTACAATGAGCAGTTCTTC. Residues: CASRPGLAVTYNEQFF. The rearrangement joins TRBV2 to TRBJ2-1; TRBD2 agrees at 8 bases. V was pared by 6 bases and J by 2 bases, with 9 bases of the junction left unmatched. The CDR3 is 16 residues long. Germline-derived CDR1 and CDR2 are SNHLY and FYNNEI.

In its sample, this clonotype was seen a few times. V usage is TRBV24-1 and J usage is TRBJ2-3, with D perhaps matching TRBD2 (7 bases). This CDR3 region has 19 residues. Germline V lookup: CDR1 KGHDR, CDR2 SFDVKD. V was trimmed by 1 base and J by 8 bases, leaving 27 bases between them. DNA for the CDR3: TGTGCCACCAGTGATTTCCGGAGGGGGGGGCCTTTTTCCTCTGGTACGCAGTATTTT. Residues: CATSDFRRGGPFSSGTQYF.

This clonotype was counted many times. The rearrangement links TRBV5-1 to TRBJ2-2; D ambiguous. V dropped 4 bases and J dropped 5 bases, with 15 bases sitting between them. This CDR3 is 15 amino acids long. CDR1 and CDR2 from the germline V gene are SGHRS and YFSETQ. CDR3 sequence reads: CASSDLAGQTGELFF. The DNA for the CDR3 is TGCGCCAGCAGCGACTTGGCAGGCCAGACCGGGGAGCTGTTTTTT.

This clonotype was seen a few times. The chain couples TRBV5-1 to TRBJ2-2; D is unresolved. Germline loops: CDR1 SGHRS, CDR2 YFSETQ. Trimming pared 2 bases from V and 9 bases from J, leaving 8 bases between. The CDR3 sequence is 12 residues long. The CDR3 loop is CASSFQARELFF. For the CDR3, the DNA is TGCGCCAGCAGCTTCCAGGCCAGGGAGCTGTTTTTT.

Only a few counts were recorded for this clonotype. This chain uses TRBV27 with TRBJ2-6, with D perhaps TRBD1 (6 bases). This CDR3 is built from 15 residues. The V and J ends lost 7 bases and 3 bases respectively, with 13 bases between them. The germline CDR1 and CDR2 sequences are MNHEY and SMNVEV (reference sequence). This chain's CDR3 is CASTTGSSGANVLTF. Written as DNA, the CDR3 is TGTGCCAGCACTACAGGGAGCAGTGGGGCCAACGTCCTGACTTTC.

The chain joins TRBV9 to TRBJ1-2; 7 positions match TRBD1. This CDR3 region has 14 residues. V shed 4 bases, J shed 6 bases, and the junction held 9 bases outside the gene matches. CDR1 is SGDLS, CDR2 YYNGEE, per germline. Here the CDR3 reads CASSSMTGRDGYTF. The CDR3 DNA reads as TGTGCCAGCAGCTCGATGACAGGGAGAGATGGCTACACCTTC.

At least ten counts were recorded for this clonotype. The CDR3 DNA reads as TGTGCCACCAGCAGAGATGTGATAGTCGGAACGCAAGAGACCCAGTACTTC. The encoded protein is CATSRDVIVGTQETQYF. The J gene is TRBJ2-5, the V gene TRBV15; D is unresolved. Trimming shortened V by 0 bases and J by 2 bases, and 16 bases separated the two germline ends. The CDR3 totals 17 residues. CDR1 is LNHNV and CDR2 is YYDKDF in the germline V gene (reference sequence).

This clonotype was seen only a few times. The V call is TRBV29-1, the J call TRBJ2-1; 9 nucleotides line up with TRBD1. Trimming took 7 bases from V and 10 from J; bases not matched to a gene: 11. The CDR3 is 13 amino acids. Germline V gene data show CDR1 as SQVTM and CDR2 as ANQGSEA. The CDR3 region is CSGGQGIGLEQFF. Here the CDR3 DNA reads TGCAGCGGAGGACAGGGGATTGGGCTCGAGCAGTTCTTC.

V is TRBV3-1 and J is TRBJ2-1, with D perhaps assigned TRBD1 or TRBD2 (5 bases each). The CDR3 contains 16 residues. V dropped 2 bases and J dropped 0 bases, with 11 bases sitting between them. Germline CDR1 is LGHDT and CDR2 is YNNKEL (reference sequence). CDR3 bases: TGTGCCAGCAGCCAACCGGGACGCAACTCCTACAATGAGCAGTTCTTC. The encoded protein is CASSQPGRNSYNEQFF.

This clonotype occurred a few times. The V gene is TRBV20-1, the J gene TRBJ2-2, with 9 bases identical to TRBD2. Germline loops: CDR1 DFQATT, CDR2 SNEGSKA (reference sequence). V shed 6 bases and J 3 bases; nucleotides not matched to a gene: 20. CDR3 length equals 19 residues. The CDR3 region is CSARPLVAGVYRDTGELFF. CDR3 in DNA: TGCAGTGCGAGACCGCTGGTAGCGGGGGTCTACCGGGACACCGGGGAGCTGTTTTTT.

The J gene is TRBJ2-7, the V gene TRBV7-3, with a weak D call TRBD1 (7 bases). In germline, CDR1 is SGHTA, CDR2 FQGTGA. V shed 1 base and J shed 13 bases, with 14 bases lying between them. The CDR3 length is 12 residues. The CDR3 is CASSLNQGGLYF. The CDR3 region has the DNA TGTGCCAGCAGCTTAAATCAGGGGGGCTTATACTTC.

A few counts support this clonotype. Written as DNA, the CDR3 is TGTGCCAGCAAAGGCGGGGGAGTCACCGGGGAGCTGTTTTTT. Its translation is CASKGGGVTGELFF. V and J are TRBV12-3 or TRBV12-4 and TRBJ2-2; 7 positions agree with TRBD2. The V segment lost 7 bases and the J segment 4 bases; nucleotides outside the gene matches: 6. CDR3 length: 14 residues.

This chain joins TRBV10-3 and TRBJ2-1; TRBD1 matches at 8 bases. CDR3 length equals 14 residues. V lost 7 bases to trimming and J lost 9 bases; unmatched junction nucleotides: 11. Germline CDR1 reads ENHRY; CDR2 reads SYGVKD. In DNA form, the CDR3 reads TGTGCCATCACGCCCGGGACAGGTCTTTTTGAGCAGTTCTTC. This sequence encodes CAITPGTGLFEQFF.

V and J are TRBV9 and TRBJ2-1; no clear D gene. Trimming pared 3 bases from V and 5 bases from J, leaving 9 bases between. The CDR3 length is 13 residues. Germline CDR1 is SGDLS and CDR2 is YYNGEE. Here the CDR3 DNA reads TGTGCCAGCAGCGAGGACCATCACAATGAGCAGTTCTTC. Its protein product is CASSEDHHNEQFF. The full variable domain, in which reference TRBV9 and TRBJ2-1 provide the parts outside the CDR3, is DSGVTQTPKHLITATGQRVTLRCSPRSGDLSVYWYQQSLDQGLQFLIQYYNGEERAKGNILERFSAQQFPDLHSELNLSSLELGDSALYFCASSEDHHNEQFFGPGTRLTVL.

CDR3 DNA sequence: TGCGCCAGCAGCTTGGGGCCATCGGGAACTAATGAAAAACTGTTTTTT. This sequence encodes CASSLGPSGTNEKLFF. The chain joins TRBV5-1 to TRBJ1-4; no clear D. Trimming took 0 bases from V and 1 from J, leaving 10 bases between them. CDR1 is SGHRS and CDR2 is YFSETQ in the germline V gene. The CDR3 extends over 16 amino acids.

The chain uses TRBV7-9 and TRBJ2-7; TRBD2 matches at 8 bases. V gave up 5 bases and J gave up 3 bases; unmatched junction bases: 6. Germline V gene sequence: CDR1 SEHNR, CDR2 FQNEAQ (reference sequence). This CDR3 has 14 amino acids. The CDR3 DNA follows: TGTGCCAGCAGCCCCCCGGGACTAGGCTACGAGCAGTACTTC. It encodes CASSPPGLGYEQYF.